This T cell receptor (beta chain) was recorded in a study of cytomegalovirus exposure and HLA in healthy donors. General observations from the study: It was reported that the classifier diagnosed cytomegalovirus status with high specificity and sensitivity in both the original and validation cohorts.

Vbeta (60) and Jbeta (13) primers were used in the PCR. Libraries were prepared by immunoSEQ multiplex PCR; TCRdb keeps only in-frame clonotypes and omits some of them. The sample lists about 55,000 clones, around 78% occurring once. Remarks on this clone: Antigen specificity is unknown.

V gave up 6 bases and J gave up 5 bases; unmatched junction bases: 3. The CDR3 covers 14 residues. The germline CDR1 and CDR2 sequences are SGHVS and FQNEAQ. The sample taken for sequencing was PBMCs. V usage is TRBV7-8 and J usage is TRBJ1-4, with 10 bases fitting TRBD1. This TCR was sampled from a female donor in good health and CMV-seronegative. In DNA form, the CDR3 reads TGTGCCAGCAGGCGGGACAGGGGAAATGAAAAACTGTTTTTT. Its translation: CASRRDRGNEKLFF.